This entry concerns a single T cell receptor (beta chain). This entry belongs to a study of blood T cell repertoires in COVID-19. Study-wide context: Acute and convalescent COVID-19 specimens originated in the United States, Italy and Spain. Nucleic acid was either cDNA or gDNA, and it came from T cells, B-cell-depleted T cells, or PBMCs.

The table came from immunoSEQ multiplex PCR; TCRdb's copy has only in-frame clones and leaves some out. There are fewer than 200,000 clones in the sample; around 84% occur only once, and about 3% lies in the top ten. Germline CDR1 reads SNHLY; CDR2 reads FYNNEI. The ends were cut back, 6 bases at V and 15 bases at J, with 15 bases in the middle. CDR3 length equals 12 residues. This chain links TRBV2 with TRBJ1-6, with D possibly matching TRBD1 (5 bases). This sequence was found in a middle-aged man with active or convalescent COVID-19. Sequencing was done on a sample of peripheral blood. DNA of the CDR3: TGTGCCAGCAGCCAGGCAGGGAGGCTCCTCCACTTT. It yields the protein CASSQAGRLLHF.